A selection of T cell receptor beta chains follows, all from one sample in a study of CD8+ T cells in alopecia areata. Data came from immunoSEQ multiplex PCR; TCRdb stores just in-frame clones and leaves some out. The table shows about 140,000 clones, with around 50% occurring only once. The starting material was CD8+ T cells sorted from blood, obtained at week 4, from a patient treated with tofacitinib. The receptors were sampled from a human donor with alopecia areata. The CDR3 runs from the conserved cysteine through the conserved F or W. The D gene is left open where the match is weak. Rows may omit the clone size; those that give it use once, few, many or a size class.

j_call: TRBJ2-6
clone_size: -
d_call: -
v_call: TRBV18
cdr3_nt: TGTGCCAGCTCACCACCAAATGGGGAGCCCGGGGCCAACGTCCTGACTTTC
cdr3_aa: CASSPPNGEPGANVLTF

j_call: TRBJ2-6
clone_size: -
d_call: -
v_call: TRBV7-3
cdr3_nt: TGTGCCAGCAGCTTTCTTGCTGGGGCCAACGTCCTGACTTTC
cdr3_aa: CASSFLAGANVLTF

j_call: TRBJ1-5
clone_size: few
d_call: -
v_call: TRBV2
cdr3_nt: TGTGCCAGCAGTGAAATCGCGACAGGCAATCAGCCCCAGCATTTT
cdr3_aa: CASSEIATGNQPQHF

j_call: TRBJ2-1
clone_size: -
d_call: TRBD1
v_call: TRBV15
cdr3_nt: TGTGCCACCAGCGTCCACAGGGGCCATGAGCAGTTCTTC
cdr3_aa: CATSVHRGHEQFF

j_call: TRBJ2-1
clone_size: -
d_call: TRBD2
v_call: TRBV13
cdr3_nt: TGTGCCAGCAGCTTCGGGAGGGGAGGCGGTAATGAGCAGTTCTTC
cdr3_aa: CASSFGRGGGNEQFF

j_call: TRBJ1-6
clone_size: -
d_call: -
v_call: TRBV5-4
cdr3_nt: TGTGCCAGCAGCCGGGGAGGCACCCTTCCCCTCCACTTT
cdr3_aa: CASSRGGTLPLHF

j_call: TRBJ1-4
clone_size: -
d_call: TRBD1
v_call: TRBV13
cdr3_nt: TGTGCCAGCAGCGGGACAGGGGATGAAAAACTGTTTTTT
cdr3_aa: CASSGTGDEKLFF

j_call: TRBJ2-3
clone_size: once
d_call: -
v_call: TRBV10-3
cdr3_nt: TGTGCCATCAGTGAGTCGGTGATCACAGATACGCAGTATTTT
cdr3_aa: CAISESVITDTQYF

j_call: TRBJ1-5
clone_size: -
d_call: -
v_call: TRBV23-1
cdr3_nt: TGCGCCAGCAAGGAGGGGGGCGATCAGCCCCAGCATTTT
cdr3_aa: CASKEGGDQPQHF

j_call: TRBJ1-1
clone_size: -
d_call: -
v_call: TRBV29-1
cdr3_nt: TGCAGCGTTGTTGGACCAAACACTGAAGCTTTCTTT
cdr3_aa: CSVVGPNTEAFF

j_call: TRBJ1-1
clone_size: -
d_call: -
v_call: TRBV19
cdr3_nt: TGTGCCAGTAGGGCGTGGAACACTGAAGCTTTCTTT
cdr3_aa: CASRAWNTEAFF

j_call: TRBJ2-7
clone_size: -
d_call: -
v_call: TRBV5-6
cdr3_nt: TGTGCCAGCAGCTCCTGGACCGACGACTACGAGCAGTACTTC
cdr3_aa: CASSSWTDDYEQYF

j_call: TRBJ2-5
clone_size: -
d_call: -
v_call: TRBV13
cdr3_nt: TGTGCCAGCAGCCCACCGGGCCAAGAGACCCAGTACTTC
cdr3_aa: CASSPPGQETQYF

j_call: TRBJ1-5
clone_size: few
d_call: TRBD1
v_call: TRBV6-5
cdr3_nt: TGTGCCAGCAGCCCAGGGGGACTGGGGCAGCCCCAGCATTTT
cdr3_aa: CASSPGGLGQPQHF

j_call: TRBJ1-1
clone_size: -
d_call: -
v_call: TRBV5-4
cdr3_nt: TGTGCCAGCAGCCATCCCGACAGGAACACTGAAGCTTTCTTT
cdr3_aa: CASSHPDRNTEAFF

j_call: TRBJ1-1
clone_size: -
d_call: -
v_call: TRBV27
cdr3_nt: TGTGCCAGCAGTCCCGGGGGATTGAACACTGAAGCTTTCTTT
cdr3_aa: CASSPGGLNTEAFF

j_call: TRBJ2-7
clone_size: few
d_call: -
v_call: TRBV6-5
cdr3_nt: TGTGCCAGCAGTTACGTGGGGGACGAGCAGTACTTC
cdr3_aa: CASSYVGDEQYF

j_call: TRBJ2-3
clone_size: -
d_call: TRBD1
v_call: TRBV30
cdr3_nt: TGTGCCTGGAGTGTATCAGGGGGCGTAGATACGCAGTATTTT
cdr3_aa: CAWSVSGGVDTQYF

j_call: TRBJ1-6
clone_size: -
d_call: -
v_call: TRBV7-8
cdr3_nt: TGTGCCAGCAGCTCTCCCCCAGAGGGGGAATCACCCCTCCACTTT
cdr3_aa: CASSSPPEGESPLHF

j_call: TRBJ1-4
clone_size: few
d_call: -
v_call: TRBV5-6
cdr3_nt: TGTGCCAGCAGCTCGGAAACAGGGCTGACTAATGAAAAACTGTTTTTT
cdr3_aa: CASSSETGLTNEKLFF

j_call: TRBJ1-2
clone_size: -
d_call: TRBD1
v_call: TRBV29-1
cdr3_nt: TGCAGCGTTGAAGATTTCGGAGGACAGGGGGCCTATGGCTACACCTTC
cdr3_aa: CSVEDFGGQGAYGYTF

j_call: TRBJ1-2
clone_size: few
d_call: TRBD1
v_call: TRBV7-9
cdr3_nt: TGTGCCAGCACCGTGGACAGGGATGGCTACACCTTC
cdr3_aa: CASTVDRDGYTF

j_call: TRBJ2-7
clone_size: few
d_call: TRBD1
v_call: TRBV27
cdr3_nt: TGTGCCAGCAGCCGGACAGGGGTGCCCTACGAGCAGTACTTC
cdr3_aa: CASSRTGVPYEQYF

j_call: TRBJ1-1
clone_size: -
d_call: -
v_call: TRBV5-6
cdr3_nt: TGTGCCAGCAGTCCTTCCCGGGACGACCCTGAAGCTTTCTTT
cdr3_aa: CASSPSRDDPEAFF

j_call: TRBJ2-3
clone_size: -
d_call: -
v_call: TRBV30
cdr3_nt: TGTGCCTGGAGCCCCGTCTGGGGGGCTAGAGTGACAGATACGCAGTATTTT
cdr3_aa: CAWSPVWGARVTDTQYF

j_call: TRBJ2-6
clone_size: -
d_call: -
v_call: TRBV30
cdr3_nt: TGTGCCTGGAGTGTACTTGGAACAGGGCCCTCTGGGGCCAACGTCCTGACTTTC
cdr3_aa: CAWSVLGTGPSGANVLTF

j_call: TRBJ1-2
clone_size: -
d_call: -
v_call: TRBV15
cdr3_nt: TGTGCCACCAGCAGGGCGGCGGACAGCCGGGGCTACACCTTC
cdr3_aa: CATSRAADSRGYTF

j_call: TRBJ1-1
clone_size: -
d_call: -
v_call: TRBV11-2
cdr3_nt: TGTGCCAGCAGCTTGGCAGGGACAGAAGCTTTCTTT
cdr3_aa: CASSLAGTEAFF

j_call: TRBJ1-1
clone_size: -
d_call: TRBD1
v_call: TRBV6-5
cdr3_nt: TGTGCCACCAACAGGGGTTTGGCTGAAGCTTTCTTT
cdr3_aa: CATNRGLAEAFF

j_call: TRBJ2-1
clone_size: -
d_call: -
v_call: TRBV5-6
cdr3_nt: TGTGCCAGCAGCCCGCCCTACCGCGAACACAATGAGCAGTTCTTC
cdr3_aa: CASSPPYREHNEQFF

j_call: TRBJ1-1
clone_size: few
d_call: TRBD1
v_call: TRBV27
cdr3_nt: TGTGCCAGCAGTTTAGGGACAGGTGAAGCTTTCTTT
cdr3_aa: CASSLGTGEAFF

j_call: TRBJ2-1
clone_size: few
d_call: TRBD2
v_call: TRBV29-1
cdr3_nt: TGCAGCGTTGTTGCGGGGGGCAATGAGCAGTTCTTC
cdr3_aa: CSVVAGGNEQFF

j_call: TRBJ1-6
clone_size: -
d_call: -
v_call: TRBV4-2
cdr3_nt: TGTGCCAGCAGCCAAGTGGAAAGGAAACGAGCCCTCCACTTT
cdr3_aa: CASSQVERKRALHF

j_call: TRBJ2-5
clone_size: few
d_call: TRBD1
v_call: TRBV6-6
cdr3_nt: TGTGCCAGCAGTTACTCGACAGGGTCCCAAGAGACCCAGTACTTC
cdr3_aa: CASSYSTGSQETQYF

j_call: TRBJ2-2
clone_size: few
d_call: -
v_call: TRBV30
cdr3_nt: TGTGCCTGGAGTTACGGGGGAGGCACCGGGGAGCTGTTTTTT
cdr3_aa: CAWSYGGGTGELFF

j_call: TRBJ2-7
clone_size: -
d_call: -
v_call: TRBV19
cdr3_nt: TGTGCCAGTAGTCAGCCAGCGGTTTCCTACGAGCAGTACTTC
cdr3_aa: CASSQPAVSYEQYF

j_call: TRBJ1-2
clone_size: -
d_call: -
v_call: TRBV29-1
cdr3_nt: TGCAGCGTTGAATTGAACAGGGCTACTTATGGCTACACCTTC
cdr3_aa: CSVELNRATYGYTF

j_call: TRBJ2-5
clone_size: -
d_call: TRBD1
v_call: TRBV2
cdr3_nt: TGTGCCAGCAGTGAAGGACCAGGGGGCCAAGAGACCCAGTACTTC
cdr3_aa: CASSEGPGGQETQYF

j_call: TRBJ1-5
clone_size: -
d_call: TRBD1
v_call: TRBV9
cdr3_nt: TGTGCCAGCAGTGGACTGGGACAGGGGGGCAATCAGCCCCAGCATTTT
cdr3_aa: CASSGLGQGGNQPQHF

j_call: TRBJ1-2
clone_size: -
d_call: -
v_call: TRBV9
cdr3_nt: TGTGCCAGCAGCTCCCGCGGGACTCTCAACTATGGCTACACCTTC
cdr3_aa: CASSSRGTLNYGYTF

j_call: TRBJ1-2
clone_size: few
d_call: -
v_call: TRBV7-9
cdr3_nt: TGTGCCAGCAGCCCTAGGGGGGAAAGCTACACCTTC
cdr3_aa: CASSPRGESYTF

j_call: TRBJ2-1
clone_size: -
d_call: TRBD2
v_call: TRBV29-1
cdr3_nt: TGCAGCGTTGAAAAGCGGGGGGTACCTAGCTCCTACAATGAGCAGTTCTTC
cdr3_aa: CSVEKRGVPSSYNEQFF

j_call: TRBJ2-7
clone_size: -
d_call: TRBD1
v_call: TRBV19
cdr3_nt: TGTGCCAGTAGTAGTTGGACAGGGGGCGACGAGCAGTACTTC
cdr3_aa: CASSSWTGGDEQYF

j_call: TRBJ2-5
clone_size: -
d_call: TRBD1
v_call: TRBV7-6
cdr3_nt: TGTGCCAGCAGCTTAGTTCTAGGACAGGGGAGTGGAGAGACCCAGTACTTC
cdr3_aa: CASSLVLGQGSGETQYF